This T cell receptor beta chain was profiled in a study of shared clonotypes between healthy human individuals. General study findings and limits: The sharing of 4.5% to 5.5% of naive CD4 clonotypes was seen across several donors.

With respect to this clone: What it recognizes is unknown.

The germline V gene encodes CDR1 MGHRA and CDR2 YSYEKL. This CDR3 is built from 17 residues. V shed 4 bases, J shed 6 bases, and the junction held 10 bases outside the gene matches. Free of recent acute infections or vaccinations, the donors were healthy HIV-negative adults. Negatively enriched CD4+ T cells were divided by CD45RA into naive and memory. Sequencing was performed with immunoSEQ multiplex PCR; in TCRdb, only in-frame clones are kept and a portion is missing. The sample lists over 2 million clones; about 90% were seen once. The sample was naive CD4+ T cells from PBMCs. Subset: CD45RA+ positively selected. The origin of this receptor is a man aged 18 to 35 in good health. Some clones in this sample may be carry-over from other donors' samples. V is TRBV4-1 and J is TRBJ2-1; 12 positions agree with TRBD1. The CDR3 coding sequence is TGCGCCAGCAGCCTCATCCTCCGGGACAGGGGGCGCAATGAGCAGTTCTTC. It encodes CASSLILRDRGRNEQFF.